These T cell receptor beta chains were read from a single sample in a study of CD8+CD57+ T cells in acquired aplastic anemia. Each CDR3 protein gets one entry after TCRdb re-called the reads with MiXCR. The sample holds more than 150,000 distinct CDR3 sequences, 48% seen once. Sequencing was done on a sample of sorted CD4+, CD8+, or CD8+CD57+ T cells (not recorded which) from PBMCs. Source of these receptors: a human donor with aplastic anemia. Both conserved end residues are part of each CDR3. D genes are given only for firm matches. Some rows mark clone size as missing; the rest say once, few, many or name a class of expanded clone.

CDR3 protein: CASNFRGDGEKLFF
CDR3 DNA: TGCGCCAGCAATTTCAGGGGGGATGGTGAAAAACTGTTTTTT
J gene: TRBJ1-4
clone size: -
V gene: TRBV2
D gene: TRBD1

CDR3 protein: CAGGALVQYF
CDR3 DNA: TGTGCCGGGGGGGCTTTGGTGCAGTACTTC
J gene: TRBJ2-7
clone size: many
V gene: TRBV30
D gene: -

CDR3 protein: CASSFEGWTEAFF
CDR3 DNA: TGCGCCAGCAGCTTTGAGGGTTGGACTGAAGCTTTCTTT
J gene: TRBJ1-1
clone size: many
V gene: TRBV5-1
D gene: -

CDR3 protein: CATSGAGGPNEQFF
CDR3 DNA: TGTGCCACCAGTGGAGCGGGGGGGCCTAATGAGCAGTTCTTC
J gene: TRBJ2-1
clone size: -
V gene: TRBV24-1
D gene: TRBD2

CDR3 protein: CASSMGAGANNEQFF
CDR3 DNA: TGTGCCAGTAGTATGGGGGCGGGAGCGAACAATGAGCAGTTCTTC
J gene: TRBJ2-1
clone size: -
V gene: TRBV19
D gene: -

CDR3 protein: CSARDPGLQSPQHF
CDR3 DNA: TGCAGTGCTAGAGATCCAGGACTCCAATCCCCCCAGCATTTT
J gene: TRBJ1-5
clone size: -
V gene: TRBV20-1
D gene: -

CDR3 protein: CATSGRGKETQYF
CDR3 DNA: TGTGCCACCAGCGGCCGGGGGAAAGAGACCCAGTACTTC
J gene: TRBJ2-5
clone size: many
V gene: TRBV15
D gene: -

CDR3 protein: CASSVEKGGSYEQYF
CDR3 DNA: TGTGCCAGCAGCGTAGAAAAGGGGGGCTCCTACGAGCAGTACTTC
J gene: TRBJ2-7
clone size: once
V gene: TRBV9
D gene: -

CDR3 protein: CASSKGQDTEAFF
CDR3 DNA: TGTGCCAGTAGTAAGGGTCAGGACACTGAAGCTTTCTTT
J gene: TRBJ1-1
clone size: -
V gene: TRBV19
D gene: -

CDR3 protein: CASSVGVYNEQFF
CDR3 DNA: TGTGCCAGTAGTGTAGGGGTTTACAATGAGCAGTTCTTC
J gene: TRBJ2-1
clone size: many
V gene: TRBV19
D gene: -

CDR3 protein: CRGLAKPQHF
CDR3 DNA: TGCAGGGGGCTAGCGAAGCCCCAGCATTTT
J gene: TRBJ1-5
clone size: many
V gene: TRBV20-1
D gene: -

CDR3 protein: CASSERGNEAFF
CDR3 DNA: TGTGCCAGCAGTGAGCGAGGAAACGAAGCTTTCTTT
J gene: TRBJ1-1
clone size: -
V gene: TRBV2
D gene: -

CDR3 protein: CAIRGQTNSPLHF
CDR3 DNA: TGTGCCATCAGGGGACAGACGAATTCACCCCTCCACTTT
J gene: TRBJ1-6
clone size: few
V gene: TRBV10-3
D gene: TRBD1

CDR3 protein: CATSRDSPTATNEKLFF
CDR3 DNA: TGTGCCACCAGCAGAGATTCCCCCACTGCAACTAATGAAAAACTGTTTTTT
J gene: TRBJ1-4
clone size: once
V gene: TRBV15
D gene: -

CDR3 protein: CASSLEQASSYEQYF
CDR3 DNA: TGTGCCAGCAGCTTAGAACAGGCTAGCTCCTACGAGCAGTACTTC
J gene: TRBJ2-7
clone size: -
V gene: TRBV7-2
D gene: -

CDR3 protein: CASSSHRSGKGSEQFF
CDR3 DNA: TGTGCCAGCAGCTCACACCGTAGCGGGAAGGGCAGTGAGCAGTTCTTC
J gene: TRBJ2-1
clone size: -
V gene: TRBV13
D gene: TRBD2

CDR3 protein: CATSRDRGPYEQYF
CDR3 DNA: TGTGCCACCAGCAGAGATCGAGGGCCCTACGAGCAGTACTTC
J gene: TRBJ2-7
clone size: many
V gene: TRBV15
D gene: -

CDR3 protein: CATSETPKTGHKETQYF
CDR3 DNA: TGTGCCACCAGTGAGACCCCCAAGACAGGACATAAAGAGACCCAGTACTTC
J gene: TRBJ2-5
clone size: -
V gene: TRBV24-1
D gene: -

CDR3 protein: CASSLAGPYNEQFF
CDR3 DNA: TGTGCCAGCTCCCTAGCGGGGCCCTACAATGAGCAGTTCTTC
J gene: TRBJ2-1
clone size: -
V gene: TRBV11-1
D gene: TRBD2

CDR3 protein: CASSPINYGYTF
CDR3 DNA: TGTGCCAGCAGCCCGATTAACTATGGCTACACCTTC
J gene: TRBJ1-2
clone size: many
V gene: TRBV7-9
D gene: -

CDR3 protein: CATGGSHTGELFF
CDR3 DNA: TGTGCTACGGGGGGGTCCCACACCGGGGAGCTGTTTTTT
J gene: TRBJ2-2
clone size: many
V gene: TRBV24-1
D gene: TRBD2

CDR3 protein: CASSQRQGLEGYTF
CDR3 DNA: TGTGCCAGCTCACAACGACAGGGGTTGGAAGGCTACACCTTC
J gene: TRBJ1-2
clone size: -
V gene: TRBV18
D gene: TRBD1

CDR3 protein: CASSHGTRQSSEQYF
CDR3 DNA: TGTGCCAGCAGCCACGGGACTCGCCAAAGCTCCGAGCAGTACTTC
J gene: TRBJ2-7
clone size: -
V gene: TRBV11-1
D gene: -

CDR3 protein: CASRPTGFWSELFF
CDR3 DNA: TGTGCCAGTAGACCGACTGGGTTTTGGAGTGAGCTGTTTTTT
J gene: TRBJ2-2
clone size: many
V gene: TRBV19
D gene: -

CDR3 protein: CSVDWGFEQYF
CDR3 DNA: TGCAGCGTCGATTGGGGTTTCGAGCAGTACTTC
J gene: TRBJ2-7
clone size: -
V gene: TRBV29-1
D gene: -

CDR3 protein: CSVVAQGIGYEQYF
CDR3 DNA: TGTAGTGTCGTAGCCCAGGGAATCGGCTACGAGCAGTACTTC
J gene: TRBJ2-7
clone size: many
V gene: TRBV20-1
D gene: -

CDR3 protein: CASRSGYRETQYF
CDR3 DNA: TGTGCCAGCAGATCGGGGTACCGAGAGACCCAGTACTTC
J gene: TRBJ2-5
clone size: -
V gene: TRBV6-6
D gene: -

CDR3 protein: CSATLAGNEQFF
CDR3 DNA: TGCAGTGCTACCCTAGCGGGAAATGAGCAGTTCTTC
J gene: TRBJ2-1
clone size: -
V gene: TRBV20-1
D gene: TRBD2

CDR3 protein: CSVGRPAINEQFF
CDR3 DNA: TGCAGCGTTGGAAGGCCCGCGATCAATGAGCAGTTCTTC
J gene: TRBJ2-1
clone size: many
V gene: TRBV29-1
D gene: -

CDR3 protein: CASQGVTNEKLFF
CDR3 DNA: TGTGCCTCACAGGGGGTAACTAATGAAAAACTGTTTTTT
J gene: TRBJ1-4
clone size: many
V gene: TRBV2
D gene: TRBD1

CDR3 protein: CASSLGDRLSYEQYF
CDR3 DNA: TGTGCCAGCAGCTTGGGGGACAGGTTATCCTACGAGCAGTACTTC
J gene: TRBJ2-7
clone size: -
V gene: TRBV5-4
D gene: TRBD1

CDR3 protein: CASSERTGELFF
CDR3 DNA: TGTGCCAGTAGCGAACGGACCGGGGAGCTGTTTTTT
J gene: TRBJ2-2
clone size: few
V gene: TRBV19
D gene: -

CDR3 protein: CASSQDRSAGGVQYF
CDR3 DNA: TGTGCCAGCAGCCAAGATCGATCGGCGGGGGGGGTGCAGTATTTT
J gene: TRBJ2-3
clone size: few
V gene: TRBV3-1
D gene: TRBD2

CDR3 protein: CASSLSAARATDTQYF
CDR3 DNA: TGTGCCAGCAGCTTATCGGCGGCCAGGGCCACAGATACGCAGTATTTT
J gene: TRBJ2-3
clone size: many
V gene: TRBV5-4
D gene: -

CDR3 protein: CSVGRAAYEQYF
CDR3 DNA: TGCAGCGTTGGGCGGGCCGCCTACGAGCAGTACTTC
J gene: TRBJ2-7
clone size: many
V gene: TRBV29-1
D gene: -

CDR3 protein: CASSLREGGYEQYF
CDR3 DNA: TGTGCCAGCAGCTTACGGGAGGGCGGGTACGAGCAGTACTTC
J gene: TRBJ2-7
clone size: -
V gene: TRBV6-1
D gene: TRBD2

CDR3 protein: CASSIGTGGFYGYTF
CDR3 DNA: TGTGCCAGTAGTATTGGAACAGGGGGCTTCTATGGCTACACCTTC
J gene: TRBJ1-2
clone size: few
V gene: TRBV19
D gene: TRBD1

CDR3 protein: CATSRRGTGGPSYEQYF
CDR3 DNA: TGTGCCACCAGCAGACGTGGGACAGGCGGGCCCTCCTACGAGCAGTACTTC
J gene: TRBJ2-7
clone size: -
V gene: TRBV15
D gene: TRBD1

CDR3 protein: CATRTGPTSYEQYF
CDR3 DNA: TGTGCCACCCGGACAGGCCCCACTTCCTACGAGCAGTACTTC
J gene: TRBJ2-7
clone size: -
V gene: TRBV24-1
D gene: TRBD1

CDR3 protein: CSAREDIREAFF
CDR3 DNA: TGCAGTGCTAGAGAAGACATTAGAGAAGCTTTCTTT
J gene: TRBJ1-1
clone size: -
V gene: TRBV20-1
D gene: -

CDR3 protein: CASSRATGGINEQYF
CDR3 DNA: TGTGCCAGCAGCCGAGCTACAGGGGGCATAAACGAGCAGTACTTC
J gene: TRBJ2-7
clone size: -
V gene: TRBV4-2
D gene: TRBD1

CDR3 protein: CAIRERDRGPREQYF
CDR3 DNA: TGTGCCATCAGGGAACGGGACAGGGGGCCTCGGGAGCAGTACTTC
J gene: TRBJ2-7
clone size: -
V gene: TRBV10-3
D gene: TRBD1

CDR3 protein: CASSPDAGNTIYF
CDR3 DNA: TGTGCCAGCAGCCCGGACGCTGGAAACACCATATATTTT
J gene: TRBJ1-3
clone size: many
V gene: TRBV9
D gene: -

CDR3 protein: CATTLGGGQETQYF
CDR3 DNA: TGTGCCACCACCCTGGGCGGGGGACAAGAGACCCAGTACTTC
J gene: TRBJ2-5
clone size: few
V gene: TRBV15
D gene: TRBD2

CDR3 protein: CSARGLAAQETQYF
CDR3 DNA: TGCAGTGCTAGAGGACTAGCGGCCCAAGAGACCCAGTACTTC
J gene: TRBJ2-5
clone size: -
V gene: TRBV20-1
D gene: TRBD2

CDR3 protein: CSASGGEMAIHF
CDR3 DNA: TGCAGTGCTAGTGGAGGGGAAATGGCGATCCACTTT
J gene: TRBJ1-6
clone size: -
V gene: TRBV20-1
D gene: -

CDR3 protein: CASSPRDSVTGELFF
CDR3 DNA: TGTGCCAGCAGTCCGAGGGACAGCGTCACCGGGGAGCTGTTTTTT
J gene: TRBJ2-2
clone size: few
V gene: TRBV25-1
D gene: TRBD1

CDR3 protein: CASSIFDSTYGYTF
CDR3 DNA: TGTGCCAGTAGTATATTCGACAGCACCTATGGCTACACCTTC
J gene: TRBJ1-2
clone size: -
V gene: TRBV19
D gene: -

CDR3 protein: CASSPRSDEDTQYF
CDR3 DNA: TGTGCCAGCAGCCCCCGGTCCGATGAGGATACGCAGTATTTT
J gene: TRBJ2-3
clone size: -
V gene: TRBV11-2
D gene: -

CDR3 protein: CASSDSSGNTIYF
CDR3 DNA: TGTGCCAGTAGTGACAGCTCTGGAAACACCATATATTTT
J gene: TRBJ1-3
clone size: -
V gene: TRBV19
D gene: -